This passage covers 30 T cell receptor beta chains from one sample sequenced in a study of CD4 and CD8 cells across lung adenocarcinoma regions. MiXCR, run by TCRdb on the PCR reads, gives a single entry per CDR3 protein. The table has over 15,000 distinct CDR3 sequences, approximately 50% seen once. The sample consisted of CD8+ T cells from the margin of a lung tumor. These receptors all come from a male donor with lung adenocarcinoma. The CD4 and CD8 labels of this study may be unreliable.

This rearrangement joins TRBV25-1 to TRBJ2-1, with D possibly matching TRBD2 (5 bases). Germline V gene lookup returns CDR1 MGHDK and CDR2 SYGVNS. The CDR3 is 13 residues long. Trimming removed 5 bases at V and 3 bases at J, with 8 bases between. This chain's CDR3 is CASSFGVYNEQFF. The CDR3 DNA sequence: TGTGCCAGCAGTTTCGGGGTCTACAATGAGCAGTTCTTC.

In this sample, this clonotype turned up a few times. One base away lies a much larger clone, so this may be a sequencing read error. The chain carries TRBV6-1 and TRBJ2-1; D is possibly TRBD2 (6 bases). V was trimmed by 2 bases and J by 10 bases, leaving 18 bases between them. The CDR3 has 15 residues. Germline V gene lookup returns CDR1 MNHNS and CDR2 SASEGT. The CDR3: CASSELGTHGYEQFF. CDR3 bases: TGTGCCAGCAGTGAACTAGGGACTCATGGCTACGAGCAGTTCTTC.

The genes are TRBV10-1 and TRBJ2-2; D may be TRBD1 (5 bases). Germline-derived CDR1 and CDR2 are WNHNN and SYGVQD (reference sequence). CDR3 length: 13 residues. V lost 5 bases to trimming and J lost 7 bases, with 11 bases between them. The CDR3 reads CASSPGMRGELFF. CDR3 nucleotides: TGCGCCAGCAGTCCAGGGATGCGCGGGGAGCTGTTTTTT.

The table lists this clonotype with many counts. V is TRBV4-1 and J is TRBJ2-1; TRBD2 agrees at 8 bases. CDR1 and CDR2 (germline): MGHRA, YSYEKL. V lost 4 bases to trimming and J lost 2 bases; unmatched junction nucleotides: 16. The CDR3 has 19 amino acids. The CDR3 bases are TGCGCCAGCAGCCGAGACTATCTCTCAGCGGGAGCAACCTACAATGAGCAGTTCTTC. Translating gives CASSRDYLSAGATYNEQFF.

This chain connects TRBV10-1 to TRBJ2-1; D possibly corresponds to TRBD1 (5 bases). The CDR3 is 12 residues long. Trimming stripped 3 bases from V and 12 bases from J, with 12 bases between. The germline V gene has CDR1 WNHNN and CDR2 SYGVQD (reference sequence). Here the CDR3 DNA reads TGCGCCAGCAGTGATACAGGTAGAATGCAGTTCTTC. It is translated as CASSDTGRMQFF.

This rearrangement joins TRBV10-3 to TRBJ2-5, with TRBD2 matching 9 bases. CDR1 is ENHRY and CDR2 is SYGVKD in the germline V gene. The CDR3 consists of 14 residues. The chain's CDR3 is CAGSGGRVQETQYF. CDR3 bases: TGTGCGGGGAGCGGGGGGCGGGTCCAAGAGACCCAGTACTTC.

The sample holds a few counts of this clonotype. The rearrangement links TRBV24-1 to TRBJ2-3; D remains ambiguous. Germline values: CDR1 KGHDR, CDR2 SFDVKD. Trimming cost V 3 bases and J 2 bases, with 11 bases left between them. This CDR3 is built from 15 residues. The CDR3 nucleotides read TGTGCCACCAGTGATCCTGGAACGTACACAGATACGCAGTATTTT. It translates to CATSDPGTYTDTQYF.

V gene TRBV6-5 combines with J gene TRBJ1-3, with D unclear. Trimming stripped 0 bases from V and 0 bases from J, with 9 bases between. The CDR3 spans 16 residues. Germline CDR1 reads MNHEY; CDR2 reads SVGAGI. The CDR3 DNA follows: TGTGCCAGCAGTTACTCTTCCAGCGACTCTGGAAACACCATATATTTT. Its translation is CASSYSSSDSGNTIYF.

This clonotype occurred a few times. A much larger clone is a single base away; this may be a read error. The gene calls are TRBV7-2 and TRBJ2-1; tentatively, D is TRBD1 (5 bases). Germline V lookup: CDR1 SGHTA, CDR2 FQGNSA. V lost 5 bases, J lost 12 bases, and 20 bases lay in between. The CDR3 extends over 14 amino acids. The CDR3 is CASSPQGVRGTQFF. As DNA, the CDR3 is TGTGCCAGCAGCCCGCAAGGGGTACGAGGCACGCAGTTCTTC.

This clonotype was recorded a few times. The chain joins TRBV6-1 to TRBJ2-5; 9 bases are a match to TRBD2. The J call is in doubt because the DNA end fits TRBJ2-7 better. Germline loops: CDR1 MNHNS, CDR2 SASEGT. The CDR3 covers 13 residues. Here the CDR3 DNA reads TGTGCCTCCTACCTGGCGGGAGGGATCGAGCAGTACTTC. The encoded protein is CASYLAGGIEQYF.

The chain combines TRBV6-1 with TRBJ1-5; D is unresolved. V was pared by 7 bases and J by 3 bases, with 10 bases between. The CDR3 runs to 13 residues. Germline lookup yields CDR1 MNHNS and CDR2 SASEGT. The CDR3 DNA reads as TGTGCCAGCATAACAGATAACAATCAGCCCCAGCATTTT. It specifies CASITDNNQPQHF.

This clonotype was picked up one time. The chain recombines TRBV6-1 with TRBJ2-3, with D perhaps TRBD1 or TRBD2 (6 bases each). V gave up 8 bases and J gave up 5 bases, with 23 bases separating them. The CDR3 is 16 amino acids. Germline CDR1 reads MNHNS; CDR2 reads SASEGT. In DNA form, the CDR3 reads TGTGCCAGCGGCCTACGGGGGCAGGGTGCCAAAGATACGCAGTATTTT. Protein sequence: CASGLRGQGAKDTQYF.

CDR3 sequence: CASSPSGGTGTQYF. In DNA form, the CDR3 reads TGTGCCAGCAGCCCCAGCGGCGGGACAGGCACGCAGTATTTT. The chain carries TRBV5-4 and TRBJ2-3; 8 bases agree with TRBD1. This CDR3 has 14 residues. Germline V CDR1 and CDR2: SGHNT, YYREEE (reference sequence). Losses at the gene ends were 4 bases for V and 9 bases for J; bases not matched to a gene: 10.

CDR3 nucleotides: TGTGCCAGCATCCTCGCCAGGGGCATGAGAGCCAAAGACACTCAGTACTTC. Amino acid sequence: CASILARGMRAKDTQYF. This rearrangement joins TRBV6-1 to TRBJ2-4, with D perhaps matching TRBD1 (6 bases). Trimming cost V 7 bases and J 12 bases, with 31 bases left between them. The CDR3 is 17 residues long. Germline CDR1 and CDR2: MNHNS and SASEGT.

This rearrangement joins TRBV7-8 to TRBJ2-1; the D is unclear. The ends were cut back, 3 bases at V and 4 bases at J, with 13 bases in the middle. The CDR3 has 15 amino acids. Germline CDR1 is SGHVS and CDR2 is FQNEAQ. This chain's CDR3 is CASSFPAELYNEQFF. The CDR3 DNA reads TGTGCCAGCAGCTTCCCCGCGGAGCTGTACAATGAGCAGTTCTTC. Drawing the rest from reference TRBV7-8 and TRBJ2-1, the complete variable domain is GAGVSQSPRYKVAKRGQDVALRCDPISGHVSLFWYQQALGQGPEFLTYFQNEAQLDKSGLPSDRFFAERPEGSVSTLKIQRTQQEDSAVYLCASSFPAELYNEQFFGPGTRLTVL.

Details on this clonotype: Compared with germline, one end of the junction differs, possibly owing to a read error. V and J are TRBV6-1 and TRBJ2-3; D possibly corresponds to TRBD2 (5 bases). Germline assignment: CDR1 MNHNS and CDR2 SASEGT. The CDR3 runs to 14 residues. The CDR3 DNA sequence: TGTGCCGGCAGAGTGGCGGGTGTCGGAGAGACGCAGTATTTT. Translating gives CAGRVAGVGETQYF.

This clonotype was recorded many times. The chain uses TRBV27 and TRBJ2-2; 8 nucleotides line up with TRBD1. Trimming removed 3 bases from V and 4 bases from J; junction bases left unmatched: 7. The germline CDR1 and CDR2 sequences are MNHEY and SMNVEV (reference sequence). The CDR3 covers 16 residues. CDR3 region: CASSLLQGVSTGELFF. The CDR3 DNA sequence: TGTGCCAGCAGTTTGTTACAGGGGGTCAGCACCGGGGAGCTGTTTTTT.

A word on this clonotype: An end of the junction differs from the germline gene, which may be a read error. The J gene is TRBJ2-5, the V gene TRBV10-3, with D unresolved. The CDR3 length is 11 residues. Germline V gene data show CDR1 as ENHRY and CDR2 as SYGVKD. CDR3 sequence: CGSDHTETQYF. In nucleotides, the CDR3 is TGTGGGAGCGATCACACAGAGACGCAGTACTTT.

This chain uses TRBV27 with TRBJ2-6, with a possible D match to TRBD1 (5 bases). CDR3 length: 16 amino acids. Germline assignment: CDR1 MNHEY and CDR2 SMNVEV (reference sequence). The V gene lost 7 bases and the J gene lost 0 bases, with 13 bases spanning the gap. The CDR3 spells CASTRGGISGANVLTF. The CDR3 DNA is TGTGCCAGCACAAGGGGTGGGATCTCTGGGGCCAACGTCCTGACTTTC.

The chain uses TRBV4-1 and TRBJ1-6; D possibly corresponds to TRBD1 (5 bases). Trimming removed 4 bases at V and 7 bases at J, with 14 bases between. Germline V gene lookup returns CDR1 MGHRA and CDR2 YSYEKL. The CDR3 has 15 amino acids. This CDR3 is CASSPGPGGNSPLHF. In nucleotides, the CDR3 is TGCGCCAGCAGCCCAGGGCCGGGGGGGAATTCACCCCTCCACTTT.

As regards this clonotype: One end of the junction does not line up with germline, which may come from a read error. The chain employs TRBV10-1 and TRBJ2-3, with 7 bases that match TRBD2. The CDR3 loop spans 14 amino acids. The germline CDR1 and CDR2 sequences are WNHNN and SYGVQD (reference sequence). CDR3 region: CAGSGARDADTQYF. In DNA form, the CDR3 reads TGCGCGGGCAGCGGGGCCCGGGACGCAGATACGCAGTACTTT.

This chain links TRBV5-6 with TRBJ2-4; D remains unclear. CDR3 length: 13 amino acids. The germline CDR1 and CDR2 sequences are SGHDT and YYEEEE. V lost 4 bases and J 7 bases, leaving 12 bases between the germline ends. The CDR3 coding sequence is TGTGCCAGCAGCACACACACAGAGAACATTCAGTACTTC. Translated: CASSTHTENIQYF.

This chain uses TRBV11-2 with TRBJ2-5, with D perhaps given as TRBD1 or TRBD2 (5 bases each). This CDR3 comprises 17 residues. Germline V lookup: CDR1 SGHAT, CDR2 FQNNGV. V was pared by 5 bases and J by 4 bases, with 23 bases between. The CDR3: CASSQGPGDGEPETQYF. The CDR3 nucleotides read TGTGCCAGCAGCCAGGGCCCCGGGGACGGTGAACCAGAGACCCAGTACTTC.

Concerning this clonotype: A junction end diverges from the germline sequence, so it may reflect a read error. The V gene is TRBV10-2, the J gene TRBJ2-3; 8 bases are shared with TRBD2. CDR1 is WSHSY, CDR2 SAAADI, per germline. The CDR3 sequence is 14 residues long. The CDR3 DNA follows: TGCGCGGGCTGCGGGGGGCGGGACCCAGATACGCAGTACTTT. This codes for CAGCGGRDPDTQYF.

This clonotype was observed a handful of times. The V call is TRBV6-1, the J call TRBJ2-5; no definite D call. The DNA end is a closer match to TRBJ2-7, so the J assignment may be wrong. Germline V gives CDR1 MNHNS, CDR2 SASEGT. The CDR3 contains 13 residues. As DNA, the CDR3 is TGTGCCAGCAGTGAACAACCCGCGACCGAGCAGTACTTC. Translation: CASSEQPATEQYF.

The rearrangement links TRBV6-1 to TRBJ1-2; 7 bases map to TRBD1. The length of the CDR3 is 15 residues. J gave up 4 bases and V 0 bases, and 5 bases lay outside the gene matches. In germline, CDR1 is MNHNS, CDR2 SASEGT. The chain's CDR3 is CASSEASGTAYGYTF. CDR3 sequence (DNA): TGTGCCAGCAGTGAAGCATCGGGGACAGCCTATGGCTACACCTTC.

This chain uses TRBV7-8 with TRBJ2-1; maybe TRBD2 (6 bases). The CDR3 loop spans 18 amino acids. From germline, CDR1 is SGHVS and CDR2 FQNEAQ. With 3 bases removed from V and 3 bases from J, the gap between germline ends came to 21 bases. CDR3 protein: CASSFRVVRDLNYNEQFF. The CDR3 nucleotides are TGTGCCAGCAGCTTCCGGGTCGTGCGGGACCTAAACTACAATGAGCAGTTCTTC.

CDR3 in DNA: TGTGCCTGGAGTGTAAAAGCGGGAAAAAAGAACGGGGAGCTGTTTTTT. It codes for CAWSVKAGKKNGELFF. This chain joins TRBV30 and TRBJ2-2; TRBD2 aligns across 7 bases. The CDR3 is 16 residues long. The ends lost 0 bases at V and 7 bases at J; junction bases unmatched: 11. Germline V lookup: CDR1 GTSNPN, CDR2 SVGIG (reference sequence). Based on the CDR3 plus reference TRBV30 and TRBJ2-2, the full variable domain is SQTIHQWPATLVQPVGSPLSLECTVEGTSNPNLYWYRQAAGRGLQLLFYSVGIGQISSEVPQNLSASRPQDRQFILSSKKLLLSDSGFYLCAWSVKAGKKNGELFFGEGSRLTVL.

The chain links TRBV11-3 to TRBJ2-3, with TRBD2 matching over 8 bases. With V trimmed by 5 bases and J by 2 bases, 18 bases remained unmatched. CDR3 size: 19 residues. Per germline, CDR1 SGHNT and CDR2 YENEEA. The CDR3 is CASSPGGGRELFITDTQYF. Written as DNA, the CDR3 is TGTGCCAGCAGCCCCGGCGGGGGGCGGGAGTTATTTATCACAGATACGCAGTATTTT.

With regard to this clonotype: Mismatch with germline at one junction end may stem from a read error. V gene TRBV27 combines with J gene TRBJ2-2; 8 nucleotides align to TRBD2. The CDR3 extends over 16 amino acids. The germline V gene encodes CDR1 MNHEY and CDR2 SMNVEV (reference sequence). CDR3 nucleotides: TGTGCCAGCAGTCCACAGCGGGGGCGGGGCACCGATGCGCTGTATTTT. Encoded protein: CASSPQRGRGTDALYF.